These 7 T cell receptor beta chains share one sample of origin, sequenced in a study of OX40 agonist ivuxolimab in advanced cancers. Profiling relied on immunoSEQ multiplex PCR, and the TCRdb table lists in-frame clones only, not all of them. The table has about 38,000 clones, about 87% seen once; the top ten hold 32%. The source was CD4+ or CD8+ T cells sorted from blood, collected in a trial of the OX40 agonist ivuxolimab. Source of these receptors: an adult with an advanced solid tumor such as melanoma, head and neck, liver or kidney cancer.

J is TRBJ1-2 and V is TRBV15, with 8 bases lining up with TRBD1. The CDR3 is 14 residues long. The germline V gene encodes CDR1 LNHNV and CDR2 YYDKDF (reference sequence). V shed 5 bases and J 6 bases; nucleotides not matched to a gene: 8. The CDR3: CATSPRTGPDGYTF. The CDR3 bases are TGTGCCACCAGCCCCCGGACAGGGCCGGATGGCTACACCTTC.

V usage is TRBV9 and J usage is TRBJ2-7, with TRBD1 identical over 7 bases. Germline V CDR1 and CDR2: SGDLS, YYNGEE. The CDR3 runs 14 residues. J lost 6 bases, V lost 0 bases, and 6 bases had no gene match. The CDR3 here is CASSVGTGVREQYF. As DNA, the CDR3 is TGTGCCAGCAGCGTAGGAACAGGGGTTCGCGAGCAGTACTTC.

This chain links TRBV27 with TRBJ1-1, with TRBD1 matching over 7 bases. The germline gives CDR1 MNHEY, CDR2 SMNVEV (reference sequence). V lost 2 bases, J lost 0 bases, and 9 bases stayed unmatched. CDR3 length: 17 residues. CDR3 sequence reads: CASSLRQGVRLNTEAFF. CDR3 DNA: TGTGCCAGCAGTTTACGCCAGGGGGTACGGTTGAACACTGAAGCTTTCTTT.

The rearrangement links TRBV7-9 to TRBJ1-1; D call uncertain. The length of the CDR3 is 14 residues. V dropped 1 base and J dropped 1 base, with 7 bases sitting between them. Germline CDR1 is SEHNR and CDR2 is FQNEAQ (reference sequence). DNA of the CDR3: TGTGCCAGCAGCTTAGGTCCAGCGAACACTGAAGCTTTCTTT. Translated, it gives CASSLGPANTEAFF.

This clone occurred a few times. This chain uses TRBV6-6 with TRBJ1-3; D uncertain. Germline V gene sequence: CDR1 MNHNY, CDR2 SVGAGI (reference sequence). The V and J ends lost 5 bases and 4 bases respectively, with 6 bases between them. The CDR3 has 12 amino acids. The CDR3 spells CASSVQGNTIYF. The CDR3, as DNA: TGTGCCAGCAGTGTTCAGGGAAACACCATATATTTT.

The J gene is TRBJ1-2, the V gene TRBV28; D is unclear. The V gene's germline CDR1 is MDHEN and CDR2 SYDVKM. Trimming shortened V by 2 bases and J by 2 bases, and 6 bases separated the two germline ends. The CDR3 has 13 residues. Here the CDR3 DNA reads TGTGCCAGCAGTTTAAGTCTCAACTATGGCTACACCTTC. Its translation is CASSLSLNYGYTF.

CDR3 residues: CASSLWEAGANVLTF. Written as DNA, the CDR3 is TGTGCCAGCAGCTTGTGGGAAGCAGGGGCCAACGTCCTGACTTTC. The J gene is TRBJ2-6, the V gene TRBV7-9; no definite D call. The germline V and J ends were trimmed by 3 bases and 4 bases, with 10 bases remaining between them. The CDR3 has 15 residues. Germline V gene lookup returns CDR1 SEHNR and CDR2 FQNEAQ (reference sequence).